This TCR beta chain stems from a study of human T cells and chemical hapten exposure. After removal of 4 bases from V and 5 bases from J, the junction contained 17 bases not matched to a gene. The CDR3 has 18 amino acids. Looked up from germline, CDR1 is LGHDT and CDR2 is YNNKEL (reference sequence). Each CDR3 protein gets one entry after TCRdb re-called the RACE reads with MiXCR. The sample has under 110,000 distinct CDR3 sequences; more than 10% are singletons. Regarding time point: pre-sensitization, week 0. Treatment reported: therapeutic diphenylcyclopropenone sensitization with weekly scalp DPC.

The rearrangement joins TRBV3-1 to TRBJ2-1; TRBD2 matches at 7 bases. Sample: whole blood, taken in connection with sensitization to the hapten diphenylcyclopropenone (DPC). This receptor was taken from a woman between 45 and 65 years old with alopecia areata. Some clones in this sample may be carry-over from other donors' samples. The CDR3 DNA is TGTGCCAGCAGCCCGTCGCGACTGGCAGCGGGACGCCACAATGAGCAGTTCTTC. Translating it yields CASSPSRLAAGRHNEQFF.